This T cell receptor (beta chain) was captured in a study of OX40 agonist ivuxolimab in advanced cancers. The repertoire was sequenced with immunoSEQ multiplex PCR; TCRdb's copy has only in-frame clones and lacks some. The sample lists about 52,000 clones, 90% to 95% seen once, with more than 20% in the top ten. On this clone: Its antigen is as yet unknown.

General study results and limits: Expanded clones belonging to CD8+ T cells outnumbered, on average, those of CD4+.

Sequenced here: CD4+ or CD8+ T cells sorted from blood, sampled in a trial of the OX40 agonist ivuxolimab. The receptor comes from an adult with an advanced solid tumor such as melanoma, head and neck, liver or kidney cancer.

The DNA of the CDR3 is TGTGCCAGCAGTCCACCAGGACAGCTTTATAGCAATCAGCCCCAGCATTTT. Amino acids: CASSPPGQLYSNQPQHF. The V gene is TRBV27, the J gene TRBJ1-5; D is perhaps TRBD1 (6 bases). The CDR3 is 17 residues long. The V gene lost 5 bases and the J gene lost 0 bases, with 17 bases spanning the gap. Germline V gene lookup returns CDR1 MNHEY and CDR2 SMNVEV (reference sequence).